Shown below are 29 T cell receptor beta chains from a single sample sequenced in a study of T-cell memory formation after mild COVID-19. TCRdb re-called the 5' RACE reads with MiXCR, one entry per CDR3 protein. The sample includes 200,000 or so distinct CDR3 sequences, approximately 10% of them seen just once. What was sequenced was PBMCs or a T cell subset sorted from them (not recorded which). The receptors shown here come from a man aged 18-30 years who had mild COVID-19 (a few samples of this study predate the infection). Cell type and time point are not known.

In its sample, this clonotype was seen many times. This sequence joins TRBV6-5 and TRBJ1-6; D call uncertain. The CDR3 covers 12 residues. The germline gives CDR1 MNHEY, CDR2 SVGAGI. V was trimmed by 5 bases and J by 6 bases, leaving 5 bases between them. In DNA, the CDR3 is TGTGCCAGCAGTCGGCCTAATTCACCCCTCCACTTT. It codes for CASSRPNSPLHF.

This clonotype was counted ten times or more. This rearrangement joins TRBV7-2 to TRBJ1-2; D possibly corresponds to TRBD1 (6 bases). Trimming removed 5 bases from V and 8 bases from J, with 21 bases in between. The CDR3 has 15 residues. Germline values: CDR1 SGHTA, CDR2 FQGNSA. The CDR3 DNA follows: TGTGCCAGCAGCCCCGAAGGTCGGCAGGGACACGGCTACACCTTC. Amino acid sequence: CASSPEGRQGHGYTF.

This clonotype was observed at least ten times. CDR3 protein: CASSPKQYV. The CDR3 region has the DNA TGTGCCAGCAGCCCAAAGCAGTACGTC. The gene calls are TRBV9 and TRBJ2-7; D not resolved. Trimming cost V 4 bases and J 8 bases, with 4 bases left between them. The CDR3 totals 9 residues. Germline CDR1 and CDR2: SGDLS and YYNGEE.

This clonotype has a count of ten or more. This rearrangement joins TRBV7-2 to TRBJ2-3, with 7 nucleotides matching TRBD2. The germline gives CDR1 SGHTA, CDR2 FQGNSA. V was clipped by 1 base and J by 6 bases; unmatched bases: 13. The CDR3 covers 17 residues. The CDR3 protein is CASSLVSSGAVIDTQYF. The CDR3 nucleotides are TGTGCCAGCAGCTTAGTTTCCAGCGGGGCAGTCATCGATACGCAGTATTTT.

This clonotype came up a few times. The genes are TRBV19 and TRBJ2-1; weak D call: TRBD2 (5 bases). This CDR3 is built from 15 residues. Per germline, CDR1 LNHDA and CDR2 SQIVND (reference sequence). Trimming pared 0 bases from V and 0 bases from J, leaving 6 bases between. CDR3 region: CASSIDGVSYNEQFF. CDR3 sequence (DNA): TGTGCCAGTAGTATAGACGGGGTCTCCTACAATGAGCAGTTCTTC.

This clonotype has just a few counts. V is TRBV7-8 and J is TRBJ1-5; no reliable D call. This CDR3 is built from 13 residues. The V end lost 3 bases, the J end lost 7 bases, and 10 bases lay between the germline ends. Germline-derived CDR1 and CDR2 are SGHVS and FQNEAQ. CDR3 nucleotide sequence: TGTGCCAGCAGCTTTAGTGAAGAGCAGCCCCAGCATTTT. Translating gives CASSFSEEQPQHF.

The chain uses TRBV7-9 and TRBJ2-5; tentative D call: TRBD2 (5 bases). Trimming cost V 5 bases and J 7 bases, with 14 bases left between them. CDR3 length: 13 amino acids. The V gene's germline CDR1 is SEHNR and CDR2 FQNEAQ (reference sequence). CDR3 nucleotides: TGTGCCAGCAGCCCTCAGGACGCGGGGACCCAGTACTTC. It translates to CASSPQDAGTQYF.

The V gene is TRBV29-1, the J gene TRBJ1-1; D gene uncertain. The V gene's germline CDR1 is SQVTM and CDR2 ANQGSEA. V lost 7 bases and J lost 4, with 10 bases in between. This CDR3 comprises 11 residues. CDR3 coding DNA: TGCAGCGCAGCGGTACCCACTGAAGCTTTCTTT. This codes for CSAAVPTEAFF.

The CDR3: CASSYPSGGYTDTQYF. The CDR3 nucleotides are TGTGCCAGCAGCTATCCAAGCGGGGGCTACACAGATACGCAGTATTTT. The rearrangement joins TRBV25-1 to TRBJ2-3; 8 bases are shared with TRBD2. The CDR3 extends over 16 amino acids. The germline V gene encodes CDR1 MGHDK and CDR2 SYGVNS. V lost 6 bases to trimming and J lost 2 bases; unmatched junction nucleotides: 10. Supplemented by reference TRBV25-1 and TRBJ2-3, the full variable domain reads EADIYQTPRYLVIGTGKKITLECSQTMGHDKMYWYQQDPGMELHLIHYSYGVNSTEKGDLSSESTVSRIRTEHFPLTLESARPSHTSQYLCASSYPSGGYTDTQYFGPGTRLTVL.

The chain combines TRBV20-1 with TRBJ1-2; D is ambiguous. V shed 6 bases and J shed 4 bases, with 9 bases lying between them. The CDR3 is made up of 11 amino acids. Germline lookup yields CDR1 DFQATT and CDR2 SNEGSKA (reference sequence). CDR3 amino acids: CSASLTYGYTF. The CDR3 DNA is TGCAGTGCCTCACTGACCTATGGCTACACCTTC.

The V gene is TRBV4-2, the J gene TRBJ2-7, with D unresolved. CDR3 length: 13 amino acids. V lost 0 bases and J lost 6, with 9 bases in between. Germline values: CDR1 LGHNA, CDR2 YNFKEQ. CDR3 sequence (DNA): TGTGCCAGCAGCCAAGATAAAGCCGGCGAGCAGTACTTC. It specifies CASSQDKAGEQYF.

This clonotype is judged medium-sized (0.01 to 0.1%). The rearrangement uses TRBV5-1 and TRBJ2-3; D could derive from TRBD1 or TRBD2 (5 bases each). The CDR3 sequence is 15 residues long. Between the trimmed V and J ends, which lost 2 bases and 1 base, there was a span of 11 bases. Germline values: CDR1 SGHRS, CDR2 YFSETQ. The CDR3 nucleotides are TGCGCCAGCAGCTTCGGGCAGGGAGGCACAGATACGCAGTATTTT. This encodes CASSFGQGGTDTQYF.

In its sample, this clonotype was seen a few times. This rearrangement joins TRBV7-2 to TRBJ2-3, with 7 bases identical to TRBD1. The V and J ends lost 5 bases and 3 bases, in that order; junction bases with no gene match: 11. Germline CDR1 reads SGHTA; CDR2 reads FQGNSA. The CDR3 is 16 amino acids. The CDR3 sequence is CASSLGDSVITDTQYF. The CDR3 region has the DNA TGTGCCAGCAGCCTCGGGGACAGCGTGATTACAGATACGCAGTATTTT.

The sample holds many counts of this clonotype. The chain has TRBV5-1 and TRBJ2-2; 10 bases are shared with TRBD1. The junction had 7 bases not matched to a gene; V was cut back by 4 bases and J by 7 bases. This CDR3 region has 15 residues. Germline V gives CDR1 SGHRS, CDR2 YFSETQ. CDR3 amino acids: CASSRRQGADGELFF. The CDR3 DNA reads TGCGCCAGCAGCCGCCGACAGGGGGCGGACGGGGAGCTGTTTTTT.

This clonotype was counted only a few times. V and J are TRBV7-9 and TRBJ2-7; 11 bases agree with TRBD2. This CDR3 has 15 residues. CDR1 is SEHNR, CDR2 FQNEAQ, per germline (reference sequence). Trimming at V came to 6 bases and at J to 7 bases, leaving 11 bases not matched to a gene. The CDR3 DNA is TGTGCCAGCAGACCGATTAGCGGGGGGGCTGGTGAGCAGTACTTC. Protein product: CASRPISGGAGEQYF.

This clonotype has just a few counts. The rearrangement links TRBV6-5 to TRBJ1-2; D is perhaps TRBD1 (6 bases). Germline CDR1 reads MNHEY; CDR2 reads SVGAGI. Trimming took 6 bases from V and 13 from J, leaving 24 bases between them. The CDR3 runs to 14 residues. CDR3 amino acids: CASSRDISIPPRTF. The CDR3, as DNA: TGTGCCAGCAGCCGGGACATATCTATCCCCCCTCGCACCTTC.

The chain couples TRBV25-1 to TRBJ1-5; TRBD1 matches 7 bases. Germline V gene data show CDR1 as MGHDK and CDR2 as SYGVNS. This CDR3 region has 17 residues. The junction had 15 bases not matched to a gene; V was cut back by 1 base and J by 9 bases. The CDR3 DNA follows: TGTGCCAGCAGTGAATCGGCCCTCGGGACAGAACTATTGCCCCAGCATTTT. Its protein product is CASSESALGTELLPQHF.

This clonotype was picked up a small number of times. The genes are TRBV10-3 and TRBJ2-5; D unresolved. This CDR3 spans 13 amino acids. V lost 0 bases and J 0 bases, leaving 2 bases between the germline ends. CDR1 is ENHRY, CDR2 SYGVKD, per germline. The CDR3 DNA reads as TGTGCCATCAGTGAGTCGAACCAAGAGACCCAGTACTTC. It translates to CAISESNQETQYF.

This clonotype has a handful of counts. The J gene is TRBJ2-7, the V gene TRBV20-1; no clear D gene. The germline V gene encodes CDR1 DFQATT and CDR2 SNEGSKA (reference sequence). The CDR3 extends over 14 amino acids. V gave up 0 bases and J gave up 2 bases, with 11 bases separating them. The chain's CDR3 is CSARDQTQTYEQYF. The CDR3 coding sequence is TGCAGTGCTAGAGATCAGACACAAACCTACGAGCAGTACTTC.

This clonotype was recorded a few times. The V call is TRBV27, the J call TRBJ2-2; TRBD1 or TRBD2 may be the D gene (5 bases each). The germline V gene has CDR1 MNHEY and CDR2 SMNVEV (reference sequence). V lost 2 bases and J 2 bases, leaving 12 bases between the germline ends. This CDR3 comprises 16 residues. The CDR3 nucleotides read TGTGCCAGCAGTTTACAAGGGGACCTAAACACCGGGGAGCTGTTTTTT. Encoded protein: CASSLQGDLNTGELFF.

This chain uses TRBV20-1 with TRBJ2-1; a possible D gene is TRBD2 (6 bases). Germline lookup yields CDR1 DFQATT and CDR2 SNEGSKA (reference sequence). The V end lost 3 bases, the J end lost 0 bases, and 12 bases lay between the germline ends. This CDR3 has 15 residues. The CDR3 loop reads CSARARGSSYNEQFF. The CDR3 DNA reads as TGCAGTGCTAGGGCGCGGGGAAGCTCCTACAATGAGCAGTTCTTC.

This clonotype came up a few times. In nucleotides, the CDR3 is TGCAGTGCTAGAGGGGGGAACGCAGGACTTAACTATGGCTACACCTTC. It encodes CSARGGNAGLNYGYTF. The chain has TRBV20-1 and TRBJ1-2; D perhaps matches TRBD1 (5 bases). Deletions cut 1 base from V and 1 base from J, with 16 bases between. This CDR3 contains 16 residues. CDR1 DFQATT and CDR2 SNEGSKA come from the germline V gene (reference sequence).

In its sample, this clonotype was seen many times. The genes are TRBV9 and TRBJ2-3, with D maybe TRBD1 (6 bases). V was clipped by 4 bases and J by 4 bases, with 10 bases between them. This CDR3 is 13 amino acids long. Germline V gene lookup returns CDR1 SGDLS and CDR2 YYNGEE. CDR3 region: CASSTDSSDTQYF. The DNA of the CDR3 is TGTGCCAGCAGCACGGACAGTTCAGATACGCAGTATTTT.

The CDR3 DNA reads as TGTGCCAGCAGCTTTGCAGGGGCGGGCACTGAAGCTTTCTTT. Its translation: CASSFAGAGTEAFF. The chain recombines TRBV7-2 with TRBJ1-1; weak D call: TRBD1 (6 bases). The germline V gene has CDR1 SGHTA and CDR2 FQGNSA. Trimming left V 3 bases short and J 4 bases short, with 12 bases between. CDR3 length equals 14 residues. The full variable domain, rest sourced from reference TRBV7-2 and TRBJ1-1, is GAGVSQSPSNKVTEKGKDVELRCDPISGHTALYWYRQSLGQGLEFLIYFQGNSAPDKSGLPSDRFSAERTGGSVSTLTIQRTQQEDSAVYLCASSFAGAGTEAFFGQGTRLTVV.

This clonotype was recorded a few times. The genes are TRBV4-1 and TRBJ1-1; D possibly corresponds to TRBD1 (5 bases). The CDR3 spans 15 residues. The V end was cut by 5 bases, the J end by 6 bases, with 19 bases between. Germline values: CDR1 MGHRA, CDR2 YSYEKL. CDR3 DNA: TGCGCCAGCAGCTATAACTTGGACACAGCTTCTGAAGCTTTCTTT. Its translation is CASSYNLDTASEAFF.

This clonotype was found a few times. This chain uses TRBV19 with TRBJ2-7; TRBD1 agrees at 7 bases. Per germline, CDR1 LNHDA and CDR2 SQIVND (reference sequence). V was pared by 4 bases and J by 3 bases, with 6 bases of the junction left unmatched. The CDR3 contains 14 residues. CDR3 region: CASSTDRVGYEQYF. The CDR3 DNA reads as TGTGCCAGTAGTACCGACAGGGTAGGCTACGAGCAGTACTTC.

V is TRBV5-1 and J is TRBJ2-7, with a tentative D call TRBD2 (5 bases). The V gene's germline CDR1 is SGHRS and CDR2 YFSETQ. V dropped 0 bases and J dropped 4 bases, with 14 bases sitting between them. This CDR3 has 15 amino acids. The CDR3 region is CASSLVAGVQYEQYF. The CDR3 DNA reads as TGCGCCAGCAGCTTGGTTGCCGGGGTACAATACGAGCAGTACTTC. Drawing the rest from reference TRBV5-1 and TRBJ2-7, the complete variable domain is KAGVTQTPRYLIKTRGQQVTLSCSPISGHRSVSWYQQTPGQGLQFLFEYFSETQRNKGNFPGRFSGRQFSNSRSEMNVSTLELGDSALYLCASSLVAGVQYEQYFGPGTRLTVT.

This clonotype was picked up many times. The gene calls are TRBV7-2 and TRBJ2-1; 12 nucleotides agree with TRBD2. Germline V CDR1 and CDR2: SGHTA, FQGNSA. This CDR3 spans 16 amino acids. The V and J ends lost 5 bases and 8 bases, in that order; junction bases with no gene match: 10. CDR3 DNA sequence: TGTGCCAGCAGCCCATCTAGCGGGGGGGCCGGCTATGAGCAGTTCTTC. Translating it yields CASSPSSGGAGYEQFF. The full variable domain, completed using reference TRBV7-2 and TRBJ2-1, is GAGVSQSPSNKVTEKGKDVELRCDPISGHTALYWYRQSLGQGLEFLIYFQGNSAPDKSGLPSDRFSAERTGGSVSTLTIQRTQQEDSAVYLCASSPSSGGAGYEQFFGPGTRLTVL.

In this sample, this clonotype turned up a few times. This sequence joins TRBV11-2 and TRBJ2-7; 7 bases align to TRBD1. CDR1 and CDR2 (germline): SGHAT, FQNNGV. Germline trimming cut 6 bases from V and 6 bases from J; bases unmatched to any gene: 11. This CDR3 is 14 amino acids long. The CDR3 DNA follows: TGTGCCAGCAGATACTCAACAGGGGCCGGCGAGCAGTACTTC. Protein sequence: CASRYSTGAGEQYF.